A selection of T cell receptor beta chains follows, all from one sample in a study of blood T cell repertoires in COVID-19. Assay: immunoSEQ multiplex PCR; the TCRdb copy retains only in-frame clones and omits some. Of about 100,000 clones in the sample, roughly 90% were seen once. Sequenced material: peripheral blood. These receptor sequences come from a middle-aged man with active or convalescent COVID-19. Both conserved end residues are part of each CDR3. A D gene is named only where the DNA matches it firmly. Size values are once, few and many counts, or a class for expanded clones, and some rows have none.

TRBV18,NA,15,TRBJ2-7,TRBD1,TGTGCCAGCTCACCTCCCGGACAGGGGGCCAAAGTGCAGTACTTC,CASSPPGQGAKVQYF
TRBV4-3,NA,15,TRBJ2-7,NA,TGCGCCAGCAGCCAAGCTAGTAGCGGTTACTACGAGCAGTACTTC,CASSQASSGYYEQYF
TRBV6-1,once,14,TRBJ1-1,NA,TGTGCCAGCAGTGAAGTCCCGGGAGGTACTGAAGCTTTCTTT,CASSEVPGGTEAFF
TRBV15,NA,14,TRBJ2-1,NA,TGTGCCACCAGCAGAGTCCGATTGGGAGATGAGCAGTTCTTC,CATSRVRLGDEQFF
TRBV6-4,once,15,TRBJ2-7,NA,TGTGCCAGCAGTGGCTGGACAGACTTTACCTACGAGCAGTACTTC,CASSGWTDFTYEQYF
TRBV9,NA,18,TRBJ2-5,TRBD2,TGTGCCAGCAGCGTAGATTGGAGACTAGCGGGAGATTACGAGACCCAGTACTTC,CASSVDWRLAGDYETQYF
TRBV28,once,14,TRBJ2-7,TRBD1,TGTGCCAGCAGTCAGGACAGGGGAAAATACGAGCAGTACTTC,CASSQDRGKYEQYF
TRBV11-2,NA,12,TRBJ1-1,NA,TGTGCCAGCAGCTTAGGCGGATTTGAAGCTTTCTTT,CASSLGGFEAFF
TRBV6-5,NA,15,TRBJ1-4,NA,TGTGCCAGCAGTTACCAACCAGGGCCGGATGAAAAACTGTTTTTT,CASSYQPGPDEKLFF
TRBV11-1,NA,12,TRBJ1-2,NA,TGTGCCAGCAGCATCGCCGCGGGGGGCTACACCTTC,CASSIAAGGYTF
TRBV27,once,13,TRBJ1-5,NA,TGTGCCAGCAGTTTATTCAGGAATCAGCCCCAGCATTTT,CASSLFRNQPQHF
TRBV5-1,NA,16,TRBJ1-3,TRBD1,TGCGCCAGCAGCGACCAAACAGGGGGCGGTGGAAACACCATATATTTT,CASSDQTGGGGNTIYF
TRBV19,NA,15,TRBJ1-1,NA,TGTGCCAGTAGTATAGTTCCAGGGGCAGTCACTGAAGCTTTCTTT,CASSIVPGAVTEAFF
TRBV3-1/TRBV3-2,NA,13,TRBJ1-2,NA,TGTGCCAGCAGCCAAACCTCAGTTACCGGCTACACCTTC,CASSQTSVTGYTF